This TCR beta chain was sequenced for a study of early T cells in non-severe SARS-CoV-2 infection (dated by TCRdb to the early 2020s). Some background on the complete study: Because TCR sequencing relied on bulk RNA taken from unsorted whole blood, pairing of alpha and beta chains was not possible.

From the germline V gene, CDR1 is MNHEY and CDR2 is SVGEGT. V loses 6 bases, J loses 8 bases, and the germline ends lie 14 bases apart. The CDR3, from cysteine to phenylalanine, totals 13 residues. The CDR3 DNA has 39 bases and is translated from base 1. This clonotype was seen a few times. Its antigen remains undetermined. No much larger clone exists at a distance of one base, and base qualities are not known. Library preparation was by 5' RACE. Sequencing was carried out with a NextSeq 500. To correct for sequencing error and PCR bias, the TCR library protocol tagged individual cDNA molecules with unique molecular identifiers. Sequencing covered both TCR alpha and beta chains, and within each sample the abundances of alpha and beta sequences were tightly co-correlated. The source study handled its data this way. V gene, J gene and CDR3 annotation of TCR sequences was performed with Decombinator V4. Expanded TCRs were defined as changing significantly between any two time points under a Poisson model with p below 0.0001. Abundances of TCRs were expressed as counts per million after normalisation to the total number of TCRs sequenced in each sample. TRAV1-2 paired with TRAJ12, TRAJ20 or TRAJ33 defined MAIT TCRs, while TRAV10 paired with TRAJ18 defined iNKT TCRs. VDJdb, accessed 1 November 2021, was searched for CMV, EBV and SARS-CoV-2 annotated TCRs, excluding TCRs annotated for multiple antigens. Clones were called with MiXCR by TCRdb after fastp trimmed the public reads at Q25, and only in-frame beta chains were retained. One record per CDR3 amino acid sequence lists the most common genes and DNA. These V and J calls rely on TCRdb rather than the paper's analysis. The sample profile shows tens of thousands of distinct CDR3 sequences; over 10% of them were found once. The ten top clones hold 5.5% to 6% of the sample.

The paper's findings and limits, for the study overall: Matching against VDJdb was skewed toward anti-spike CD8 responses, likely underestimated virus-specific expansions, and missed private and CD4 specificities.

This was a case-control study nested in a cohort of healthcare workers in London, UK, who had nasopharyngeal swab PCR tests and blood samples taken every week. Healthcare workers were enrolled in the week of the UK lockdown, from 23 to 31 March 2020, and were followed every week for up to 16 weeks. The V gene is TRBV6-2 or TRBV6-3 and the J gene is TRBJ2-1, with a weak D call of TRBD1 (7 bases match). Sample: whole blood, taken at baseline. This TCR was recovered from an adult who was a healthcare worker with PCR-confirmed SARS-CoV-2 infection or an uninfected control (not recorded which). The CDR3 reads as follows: CASSQGGQDEQFF. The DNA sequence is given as TGTGCCAGCAGCCAGGGGGGCCAAGATGAGCAGTTCTTC.